This entry is about one T cell receptor (beta chain). The antigen it recognizes is unknown. It has no much larger one-base neighbor in the sample; base qualities were not kept. The sample is drawn from a study of cytomegalovirus exposure and HLA in healthy donors (dated by TCRdb to 2015 to 2018). Regarding the study in general: An earlier analysis of approximately 640 of the donors reported approximately 300 Gb of sequence data and 100 million to 130 million unique TCR beta sequences from 150 million to 200 million T cells. The number of typed donors differed by locus: roughly 629-640 for A, B, C, DRB1 and DQB1; approximately 520 for DQA1; around 580 for DPA1; and approximately 450 for DPB1. Every discovery cohort repertoire had been produced on one sequencing platform. The study aimed to test whether signatures of past pathogen exposure could be identified by cataloging public T cell receptors. On average, 235,054 unique TCR beta nucleotide sequences were sequenced per donor among 350 to 400 genotyped donors of the cohort, with 15% to 20% of those sequences being non-productive. Four or five DR-DQ haplotypes were treated as single units for association and clustering because of strong linkage in the cohort. Besides the first cohort of 550 to 750 subjects, a separate validation cohort made up of 120 different subjects was used. A later genetic analysis used genome-wide SNP genotypes for about three fifths of the 666 donors, treating that subset as a discovery cohort. The study combined high-throughput TCR immunosequencing, statistical association of individual TCRs with disease status, and machine learning to predict cytomegalovirus infection status. An earlier analysis of about 620 of the donors applied high-throughput TCR beta sequencing to assess whether each TCR beta V gene segment acted as functional or pseudogenic. Of the roughly 420 genotyped donors, roughly 76% were placed in the genetic ancestry cluster associated with self-reported Caucasian donors. Rather than using new phenotypic data, the later analysis identified candidate immune exposures from TCR beta sequences and from how often those sequences occurred across donors. Donor age, sex, ethnicity and CMV serostatus were compiled alongside the repertoire data. To study patterns of TCR occurrence, a later analysis re-analyzed previously published TCR beta repertoires from 700 or so donors and added high-resolution HLA genotyping. Using immunosequencing, the study profiled T cell repertoires from about 620 subjects and related those repertoires to cytomegalovirus serostatus. Both class I and class II loci were covered by HLA typing, at four-digit resolution. An early release covering some 640 HLA-typed donors comprised 250 to 350 gigabases of sequencing data and about 90 million unique TCR sequences.

Libraries were built with the immunoSEQ multiplex PCR assay. For the multiplex PCR, a mixture combining 60 forward primers for TCR Vbeta segments and 13 reverse primers for TCR Jbeta segments was used. Amplification of the CDR3 region of rearranged TCR beta genes was performed with a multiplex PCR assay on genomic DNA. Amplified TCR beta libraries were sequenced as 87-base-pair reads on the Illumina HiSeq System. The published analysis was carried out like this. A later analysis counted some 74 million unique TCR beta chains across the 550 to 800 repertoires, and some 12 million of these chains were shared by at least two donors. Raw reads were error-corrected and collapsed into unique sequences with a nearest-neighbor algorithm that merged closely related sequences to remove PCR and sequencing errors. CDR3 sequences were aligned to IMGT reference sequences to assign V, D and J gene segments. For a sequence to be retained, at least a six-nucleotide match to both a V gene segment and a J gene segment was required. Rearrangements were called productive when the CDR3 lacked stop codons and stayed in frame with V and J; all others were non-productive. Following IMGT convention, CDR3 was defined as the stretch from the second conserved V-encoded cysteine up to the conserved J-encoded phenylalanine. The earlier analysis of about 590 of the donors excluded sequences that lacked an unambiguous match to a single V gene segment. An earlier analysis of roughly 590 of the donors called V segments functional above 56.7% productive rearrangements and segregating when the between-donor standard deviation exceeded 5%. A statistical classification framework was developed to diagnose cytomegalovirus status using the catalog of TCR beta chain sequences. In a later analysis, TCR nucleotide sequences were compared against IMGT/GENE-DB human TR gene sequences so that V and J genes could be assigned. In a later analysis, CDR3 sequences and most-parsimonious VDJ recombination scenarios were assigned using the TCRdist pipeline. In a later analysis, each TCR beta chain was defined by its CDR3 amino acid sequence together with its V-gene family, and reads lacking a unique V-gene family were excluded. In a later analysis, approximately 590 highly shared, low-generation-probability nucleotide sequences were removed to address suspected cross-contamination and a sequencing artifact. In a later analysis, a clonal expansion index was calculated for each public chain from normalized within-repertoire ranks of inferred template counts. A later analysis computed generation probabilities with a VDJ recombination model fitted to out-of-frame rearrangements, and checked the results against IGoR. A later analysis scored TCR-TCR, TCR-HLA and TCR-CMV co-occurrence with hypergeometric tests, applying a repertoire-size bias correction to TCR pairs. To estimate false discovery rates, a later analysis permuted the HLA or CMV assignments 20 times. In a later analysis, co-occurring TCRs were grouped with DBSCAN, and TCRdist sequence similarity was added when clustering was performed within HLA-allele-positive subsets. For co-occurrence clustering, repertoires with fewer than 30,000 or more than 120,000 public chains were excluded, along with 5 or 6 repertoires with anomalous nucleotide sharing. Drawn from immuneACCESS, this table holds only the in-frame rearrangements with V and J called that TCRdb kept. Clones are partly lost; checked studies trace under half to an unresolved V gene and leave the rest unexplained. The V and J calls and clone size come from that table; D and trimming were worked out from the DNA. This sample holds hundreds of thousands of clones; roughly 80% were observed only once. The ten largest account for around 15% of the sample.

The investigation overall reported the following: In the study, approximately 160 TCR beta chains were listed as associated with cytomegalovirus. When HLA alleles, especially DR and DQ, strongly co-occurred, TCR associations were difficult to assign to individual alleles. Because HLA typing was unavailable for some donors at each locus, only the typed subset was used in association tests. According to a later genetic analysis, donors in an Asian-associated ancestry cluster had fewer N-insertions in productive TCRs than the roughly 700-donor mean. The 87-base-pair reads could not distinguish some IMGT-functional V segments, including TRBV6-2 and TRBV6-3, so those segments were excluded. Most TCR sequences were observed very rarely across donors, whereas some public TCRs were present in many individuals. In a later analysis, the rate of TCR association differed among HLA loci, with DRB1 alleles having the most associated TCRs and HLA-C alleles having the fewest. In an earlier analysis of 500 to 650 of the donors, most TCR beta V segments appeared in productive rearrangements about 87% or about 30% of the time, broadly matching IMGT annotations. The authors suggested that the approach could potentially be generalized to other disease states and immunological phenotypes. In a later genetic analysis, a missense DCLRE1C variant was associated with V-gene and J-gene trimming of TCR beta chains, and the association was replicated in an independent cohort. Linkage disequilibrium might explain the correlated functional status among segregating V segments, but an unknown experimental factor could not be excluded. In a later analysis, HLA-associated TCR beta chains were found to be more clonally expanded and to have lower generation probabilities than equally common non-associated chains. Over 15 rarely observed V segments, including chromosome 9 orphons, were excluded from the earlier analysis of a few hundred of the donors because counts were too low. A further reported finding was that TCR beta sequences accurately predicted the HLA-A and HLA-B alleles for most subjects in the first cohort. In a later analysis, 15,000 to 20,000 TCR beta sequences were associated with specific HLA alleles at a false discovery rate of 0.05. Sequencing depth was assumed to be roughly uniform across donors in the presence/absence analyses, though that assumption may not hold. In this cohort, only TCR beta chains were sequenced, and detectable features were limited by the absence of alpha or paired-chain data. According to a later analysis, parvovirus B19, influenza, CMV and Epstein-Barr virus appeared linked to several top co-occurrence clusters. Immune exposure information for the cohort was limited to CMV serostatus. In a later analysis, most CMV-associated TCR beta chains were found to appear HLA-restricted, with HLA associations seemingly driven largely by CMV exposure. Three of the identified cytomegalovirus-associated TCR beta chains were confirmed in vitro to be specific for cytomegalovirus antigens. A cluster of highly shared sequence variants was judged likely to be a technical artifact of the sequencing pipeline. The classifier was reported to diagnose cytomegalovirus status with high specificity and sensitivity in both the original and validation cohorts.

Trimming removed 6 bases from V and 3 bases from J; the gene matches leave 7 bases unexplained. CDR1 and CDR2 are read off the germline V gene as MDHEN and SYDVKM. The CDR3, cysteine through phenylalanine, is 15 amino acids long. The only DNA kept is the CDR3, 45 bases in frame from the first base. The cohort consisted of 600 to 750 healthy bone marrow donors. All cohort members were sampled while nominally healthy, although unrecorded immune exposures were likely present. The donor tested CMV seronegative and was one of the 352 seronegative cohort members. A peripheral blood sample was provided by each donor, and peripheral blood mononuclear cells were used for TCR beta sequencing. Genomic DNA was extracted from the blood cell samples with the Qiagen DNeasy Blood Extraction Kit.

This TCR derives from a man between 40 and 49 years old in good health and CMV-seronegative. The material sequenced was PBMCs. The rearrangement joined TRBV28 to TRBJ2-1, and 8 junction bases match TRBD2. The CDR3 sequence is CASRSAGARYNEQFF. The base sequence is TGTGCCAGCAGATCAGCGGGAGCACGCTACAATGAGCAGTTCTTC.